The 8 T cell receptor beta chains listed next were all sequenced from one sample in a study of PD-1 blockade in classical Hodgkin lymphoma. Some clones are missing from TCRdb's copy, which holds only in-frame ones; the method was immunoSEQ multiplex PCR. The table has 20,000 to 25,000 clones, roughly three quarters seen once. Time point indicated: cycle 4 day 1 (C4D1), after five to seven weeks of nivolumab. All patients relapsed after autologous stem cell transplantation, and brentuximab vedotin exposure varied. Sequencing used peripheral blood mononuclear cells (PBMCs), obtained before the fourth cycle of nivolumab. The origin of the receptors is a human donor with classical Hodgkin lymphoma.

This clone came up a few times. This sequence joins TRBV18 and TRBJ2-2, with D perhaps matching TRBD1 or TRBD2 (5 bases each). Trimming removed 5 bases from V and 2 bases from J, with 15 bases in between. This CDR3 has 16 amino acids. Germline CDR1 and CDR2: KGHSH and LQKENI. The CDR3 nucleotides are TGTGCCAGCTCAGGGACCCGGGACCTAAACACCGGGGAGCTGTTTTTT. It is translated as CASSGTRDLNTGELFF.

The chain joins TRBV9 to TRBJ2-3; no firm D call. V dropped 4 bases and J dropped 2 bases, with 11 bases sitting between them. The CDR3 contains 14 residues. The germline V gene has CDR1 SGDLS and CDR2 YYNGEE. This CDR3 is CASSTRPFTDTQYF. DNA for the CDR3: TGTGCCAGCAGCACCCGACCGTTCACAGATACGCAGTATTTT.

The V gene is TRBV10-3, the J gene TRBJ1-2; no clear D gene. Per germline, CDR1 ENHRY and CDR2 SYGVKD. There are 12 residues in the CDR3. Trimming left V 6 bases short and J 8 bases short, with 13 bases between. DNA for the CDR3: TGTGCCATCAGCGGAGGTTGGGAGGGCTACACCTTC. Translated, it gives CAISGGWEGYTF.

CDR3: CASSLLQGNGELFF. CDR3 coding DNA: TGCGCCAGCAGCCTTCTCCAGGGGAACGGGGAGCTGTTTTTT. The chain carries TRBV4-3 and TRBJ2-2; a weak D match, TRBD1 (6 bases). The V gene lost 4 bases and the J gene lost 7 bases, with 13 bases spanning the gap. The CDR3 covers 14 residues. The germline gives CDR1 LGHNA, CDR2 YSLEER.

V is TRBV19 and J is TRBJ1-2, with D possibly matching TRBD1 (5 bases). The CDR3 has 15 amino acids. V was cut by 7 bases and J by 8 bases, with 23 bases left in between. The germline gives CDR1 LNHDA, CDR2 SQIVND (reference sequence). The CDR3 DNA reads TGTGCCAGTACACTACTCGGGACTGGGGGTCAAGGCTACACCTTC. It codes for CASTLLGTGGQGYTF.

This clone is labeled as medium-sized. The chain carries TRBV19 and TRBJ1-5; D might be TRBD1 (5 bases). There are 15 residues in the CDR3. V dropped 1 base and J dropped 4 bases, with 11 bases sitting between them. Germline loops: CDR1 LNHDA, CDR2 SQIVND (reference sequence). CDR3 nucleotides: TGTGCCAGTAGTATAGGGCAGGGAAATAATCAGCCCCAGCATTTT. It translates to CASSIGQGNNQPQHF.

CDR3 in amino acids: CASSYLGQGYEQYF. The CDR3 DNA is TGTGCCAGCAGTTACCTGGGACAGGGCTACGAGCAGTACTTC. V is TRBV6-5 and J is TRBJ2-7; 9 nucleotides align to TRBD1. The CDR3 sequence is 14 residues long. From germline, CDR1 is MNHEY and CDR2 SVGAGI. With 2 bases clipped from V and 3 bases from J, the junction kept 2 bases outside the gene matches.

By share, this clone ranks as medium-sized. The chain is built from TRBV14 and TRBJ1-2, with D perhaps TRBD1 (5 bases). Between the trimmed V and J ends, which lost 0 bases and 8 bases, there was a span of 10 bases. Germline CDR1 reads SGHDN; CDR2 reads FVKESK. The CDR3 covers 13 residues. As DNA, the CDR3 is TGTGCCAGCAGCCAAGACAGGGTAGGCGGCTACACCTTC. It translates to CASSQDRVGGYTF.